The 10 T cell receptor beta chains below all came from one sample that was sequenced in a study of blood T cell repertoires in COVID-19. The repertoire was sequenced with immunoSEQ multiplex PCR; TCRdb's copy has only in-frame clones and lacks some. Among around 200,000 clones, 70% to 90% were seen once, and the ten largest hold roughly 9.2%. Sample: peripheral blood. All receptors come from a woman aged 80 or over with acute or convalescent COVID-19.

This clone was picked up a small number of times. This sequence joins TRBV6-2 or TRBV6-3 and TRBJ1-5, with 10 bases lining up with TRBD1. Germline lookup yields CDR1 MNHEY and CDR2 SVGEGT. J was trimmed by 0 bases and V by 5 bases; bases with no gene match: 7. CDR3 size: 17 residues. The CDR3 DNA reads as TGTGCCAGCAGTACTCGGGACAGGGGATATAGCAATCAGCCCCAGCATTTT. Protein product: CASSTRDRGYSNQPQHF.

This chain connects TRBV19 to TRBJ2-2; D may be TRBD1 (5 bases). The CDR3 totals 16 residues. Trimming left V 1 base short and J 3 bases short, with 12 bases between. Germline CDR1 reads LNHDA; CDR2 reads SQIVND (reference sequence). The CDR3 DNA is TGTGCCAGTAGTATAGGACGGACACGGCACACCGGGGAGCTGTTTTTT. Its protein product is CASSIGRTRHTGELFF.

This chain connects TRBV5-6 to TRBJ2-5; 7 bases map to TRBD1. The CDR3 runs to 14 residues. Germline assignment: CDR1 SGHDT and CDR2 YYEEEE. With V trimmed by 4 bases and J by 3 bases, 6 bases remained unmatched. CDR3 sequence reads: CASSQQGTKETQYF. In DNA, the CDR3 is TGTGCCAGCAGCCAACAGGGGACGAAAGAGACCCAGTACTTC. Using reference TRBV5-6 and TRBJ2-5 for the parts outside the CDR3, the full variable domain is DAGVTQSPTHLIKTRGQQVTLRCSPKSGHDTVSWYQQALGQGPQFIFQYYEEEERQRGNFPDRFSGHQFPNYSSELNVNALLLGDSALYLCASSQQGTKETQYFGPGTRLLVL.

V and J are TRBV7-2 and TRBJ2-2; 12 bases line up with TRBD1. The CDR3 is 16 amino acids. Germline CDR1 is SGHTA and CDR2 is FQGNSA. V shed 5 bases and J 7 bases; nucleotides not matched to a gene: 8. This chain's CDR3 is CASSRGGTGGHGELFF. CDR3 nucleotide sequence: TGTGCCAGCAGCAGGGGTGGGACAGGGGGCCACGGGGAGCTGTTTTTT.

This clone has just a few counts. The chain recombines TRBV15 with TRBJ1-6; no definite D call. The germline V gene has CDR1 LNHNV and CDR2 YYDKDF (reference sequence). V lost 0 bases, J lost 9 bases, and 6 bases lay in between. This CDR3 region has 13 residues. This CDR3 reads CATSRDRGSPLHF. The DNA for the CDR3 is TGTGCCACCAGCAGAGATCGGGGTTCACCCCTCCACTTT.

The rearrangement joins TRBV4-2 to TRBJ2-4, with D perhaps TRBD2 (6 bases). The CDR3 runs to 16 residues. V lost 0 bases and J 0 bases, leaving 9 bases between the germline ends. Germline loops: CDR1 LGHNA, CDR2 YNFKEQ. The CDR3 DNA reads TGTGCCAGCAGCCAAGACAACGGGAGAGCCAAAAACATTCAGTACTTC. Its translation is CASSQDNGRAKNIQYF.

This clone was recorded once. In DNA form, the CDR3 reads TGTGCCAGTCGTCTGACAGAGAACACTGAAGCTTTCTTT. Encoded protein: CASRLTENTEAFF. The genes are TRBV19 and TRBJ1-1, with a weak D call TRBD1 (5 bases). Deletions cut 8 bases from V and 1 base from J, with 11 bases between. This CDR3 contains 13 residues. Germline assignment: CDR1 LNHDA and CDR2 SQIVND (reference sequence).

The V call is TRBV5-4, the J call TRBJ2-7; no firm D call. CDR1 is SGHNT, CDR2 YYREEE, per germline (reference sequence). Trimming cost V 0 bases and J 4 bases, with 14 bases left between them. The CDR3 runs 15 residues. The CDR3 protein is CASSLGQSIPYEQYF. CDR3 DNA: TGTGCCAGCAGCTTGGGGCAGTCCATCCCGTACGAGCAGTACTTC.

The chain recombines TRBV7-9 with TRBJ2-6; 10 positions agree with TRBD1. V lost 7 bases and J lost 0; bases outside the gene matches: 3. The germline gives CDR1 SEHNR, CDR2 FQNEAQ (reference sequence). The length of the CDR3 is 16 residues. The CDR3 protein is CASMRTGGSGANVLTF. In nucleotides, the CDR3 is TGTGCCAGCATGCGGACAGGGGGCTCTGGGGCCAACGTCCTGACTTTC.

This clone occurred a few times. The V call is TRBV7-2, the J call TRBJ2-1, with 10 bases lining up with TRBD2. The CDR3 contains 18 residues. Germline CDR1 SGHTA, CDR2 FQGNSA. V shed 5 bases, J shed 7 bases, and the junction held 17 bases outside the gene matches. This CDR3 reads CASSPLSRSGRASNEQFF. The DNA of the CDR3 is TGTGCCAGCAGCCCGCTCAGTAGGAGCGGGAGGGCCAGTAATGAGCAGTTCTTC.